This T cell receptor beta chain originates from a study of blood T cell repertoires in COVID-19. Using immunoSEQ multiplex PCR, the repertoire was profiled, and TCRdb retains in-frame clones only, with some absent. Of about 140,000 clones in the sample, over 60% were seen once. Sequencing input: peripheral blood. The clonotype originates from a woman between 50 and 59 years old with active or convalescent COVID-19.

The CDR3 DNA reads TGTGCCAGCAGTTTCTCCACAGGGGGTACCTACGAGCAGTACTTC. Translating it yields CASSFSTGGTYEQYF. The chain recombines TRBV27 with TRBJ2-7, with 8 bases fitting TRBD1. The V gene end was trimmed by 3 bases and the J gene end by 2 bases; junction bases not matched to a gene: 6. The CDR3 loop spans 15 amino acids. CDR1 is MNHEY, CDR2 SMNVEV, per germline (reference sequence).